This T cell receptor beta chain stems from a study of blood T cell repertoires in COVID-19. At the level of the study: Spain, Italy and the United States supplied samples that represented acute and convalescent COVID-19. The analysed material was cDNA or gDNA that came from T cells, B-cell-depleted T cells, or PBMCs.

The table lists this clone with a few counts. The length of the CDR3 is 16 residues. V shed 0 bases and J 5 bases; nucleotides not matched to a gene: 7. The germline V gene has CDR1 SGHNT and CDR2 YYREEE (reference sequence). Original analysis: From reference gene primer amplification, estimates of nucleated cell counts were derived. The assay was immunoSEQ multiplex PCR, and TCRdb's table has in-frame clones only and misses some. That table furnishes V, J and clone size, whereas the DNA furnished D and trimming. Among roughly 150,000 clones listed, about 80% were seen once. J is TRBJ2-1 and V is TRBV5-4; TRBD1 aligns across 8 bases. The TCR comes from a man in his fifties or sixties with acute or convalescent COVID-19. The sample comprised peripheral blood. In DNA form, the CDR3 reads TGTGCCAGCAGCTTGGCAGGGGGCGGTTTAGACAATGAGCAGTTCTTC. Translation: CASSLAGGGLDNEQFF.